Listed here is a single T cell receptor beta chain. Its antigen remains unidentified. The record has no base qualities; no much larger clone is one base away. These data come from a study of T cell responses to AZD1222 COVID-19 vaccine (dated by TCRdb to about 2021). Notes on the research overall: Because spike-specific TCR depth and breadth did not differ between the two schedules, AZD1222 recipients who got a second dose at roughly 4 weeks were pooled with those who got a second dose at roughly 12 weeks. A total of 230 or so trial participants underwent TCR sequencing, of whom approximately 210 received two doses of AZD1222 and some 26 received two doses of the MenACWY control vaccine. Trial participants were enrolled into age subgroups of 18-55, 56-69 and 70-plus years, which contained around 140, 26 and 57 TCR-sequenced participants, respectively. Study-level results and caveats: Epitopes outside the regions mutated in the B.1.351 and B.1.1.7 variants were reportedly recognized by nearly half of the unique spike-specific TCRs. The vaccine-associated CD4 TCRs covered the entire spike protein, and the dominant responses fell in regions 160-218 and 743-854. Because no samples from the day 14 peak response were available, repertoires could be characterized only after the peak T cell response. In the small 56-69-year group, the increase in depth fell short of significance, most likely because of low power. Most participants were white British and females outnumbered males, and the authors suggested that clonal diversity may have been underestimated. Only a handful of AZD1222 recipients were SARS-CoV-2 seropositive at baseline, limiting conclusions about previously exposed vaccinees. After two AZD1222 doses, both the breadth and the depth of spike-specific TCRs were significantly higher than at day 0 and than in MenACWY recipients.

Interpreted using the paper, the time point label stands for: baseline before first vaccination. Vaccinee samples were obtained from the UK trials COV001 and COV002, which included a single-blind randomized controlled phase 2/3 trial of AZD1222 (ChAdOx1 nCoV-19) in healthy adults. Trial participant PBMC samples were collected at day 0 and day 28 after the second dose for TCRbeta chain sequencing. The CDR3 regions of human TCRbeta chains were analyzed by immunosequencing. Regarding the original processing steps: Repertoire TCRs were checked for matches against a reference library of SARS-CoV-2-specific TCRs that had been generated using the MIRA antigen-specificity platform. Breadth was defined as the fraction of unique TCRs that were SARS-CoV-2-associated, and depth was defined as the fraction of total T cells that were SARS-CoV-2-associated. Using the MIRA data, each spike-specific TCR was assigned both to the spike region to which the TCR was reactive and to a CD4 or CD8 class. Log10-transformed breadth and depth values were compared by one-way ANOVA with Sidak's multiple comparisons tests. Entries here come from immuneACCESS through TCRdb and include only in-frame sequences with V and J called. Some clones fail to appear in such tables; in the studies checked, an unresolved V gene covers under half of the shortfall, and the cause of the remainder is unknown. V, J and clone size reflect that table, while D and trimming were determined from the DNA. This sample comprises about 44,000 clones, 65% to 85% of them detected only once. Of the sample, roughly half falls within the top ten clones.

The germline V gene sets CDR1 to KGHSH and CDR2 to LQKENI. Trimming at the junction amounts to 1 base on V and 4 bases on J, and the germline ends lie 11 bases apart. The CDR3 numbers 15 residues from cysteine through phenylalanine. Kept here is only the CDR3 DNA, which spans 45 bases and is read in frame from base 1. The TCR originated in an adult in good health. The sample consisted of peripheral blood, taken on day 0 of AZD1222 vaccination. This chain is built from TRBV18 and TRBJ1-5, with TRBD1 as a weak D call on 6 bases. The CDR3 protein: CASSPLRGGNQPQHF. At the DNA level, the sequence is TGTGCCAGCTCACCACTCAGGGGTGGGAATCAGCCCCAGCATTTT.